The next 20 T cell receptor beta chains were all read from a single sample in a study of identical twins (dated by TCRdb to 2015 to 2016). Library construction relied on 5' RACE. Sequencing instrument: Illumina HiSeq 2000. TCRdb reworked the public reads: Q25 trimming with fastp, MiXCR clone assembly, productive beta chains retained. Rows are unified per CDR3 protein, each entry keeping the most common DNA and genes. Across this sample there are 350,000 to 450,000 distinct CDR3 sequences, with around a sixth seen only once. The ten largest make up 9.5% to 15% of the sample. The sequenced sample was naive T cells sorted from blood. The cell subset or site label here, explained by the study, means: cells isolated with a human naive T-cell isolation kit. The receptors originated from a man aged 45-65 years in good health.

A few counts support this clonotype. V is TRBV7-2 and J is TRBJ2-1, with D perhaps TRBD2 (5 bases). CDR3 length: 16 residues. Germline CDR1 reads SGHTA; CDR2 reads FQGNSA. The V and J ends lost 0 bases and 1 base respectively, with 10 bases between them. This CDR3 reads CASSLAWRSSYNEQFF. Written as DNA, the CDR3 is TGTGCCAGCAGCTTAGCCTGGAGGTCGTCCTACAATGAGCAGTTCTTC.

This clonotype was picked up many times. V is TRBV24-1 and J is TRBJ2-1, with 12 bases aligning to TRBD2. V shed 5 bases, J shed 0 bases, and the junction held 7 bases outside the gene matches. Germline CDR1 is KGHDR and CDR2 is SFDVKD. The CDR3 spans 18 residues. The CDR3 loop is CATSGQTSGRGSYNEQFF. The CDR3 bases are TGTGCCACCAGTGGCCAGACTAGCGGGAGAGGCTCCTACAATGAGCAGTTCTTC.

The chain links TRBV4-1 to TRBJ1-4; 7 bases fit TRBD1. CDR3 length: 16 residues. Germline-derived CDR1 and CDR2 are MGHRA and YSYEKL. V lost 3 bases and J lost 0; bases outside the gene matches: 4. Written as DNA, the CDR3 is TGCGCCAGCAGCCAGGGACAGAGGGCAACTAATGAAAAACTGTTTTTT. Translated: CASSQGQRATNEKLFF.

This clonotype was seen only a few times. This chain connects TRBV4-2 to TRBJ2-7, with a weak D call TRBD2 (6 bases). The CDR3 spans 14 residues. Trimming pared 4 bases from V and 3 bases from J, leaving 13 bases between. CDR1 is LGHNA and CDR2 is YNFKEQ in the germline V gene. CDR3 in amino acids: CASSPELADYEQYF. The CDR3 DNA sequence: TGTGCCAGCAGCCCAGAACTAGCAGACTACGAGCAGTACTTC.

CDR3 sequence reads: CASSQVSVSEQFF. The CDR3 DNA follows: TGTGCCAGCAGCCAAGTTTCGGTCAGTGAGCAGTTCTTC. This chain joins TRBV4-2 and TRBJ2-1; unclear D gene. The germline gives CDR1 LGHNA, CDR2 YNFKEQ. The CDR3 has 13 residues. Trimming removed 1 base at V and 9 bases at J, with 10 bases between.

The gene calls are TRBV6-1 and TRBJ2-7; D may be TRBD1 (6 bases). Trimming shortened V by 4 bases and J by 1 base, and 17 bases separated the two germline ends. Per the germline V gene, CDR1 is MNHNS and CDR2 is SASEGT. The CDR3 sequence is 16 residues long. The CDR3 coding sequence is TGTGCCAGCAGTGCACACACCAGAACAGGGTCCTACGAGCAGTACTTC. This codes for CASSAHTRTGSYEQYF.

This clonotype has a count of ten or more. The chain is built from TRBV11-2 and TRBJ2-2; D is ambiguous. Trimming removed 2 bases from V and 5 bases from J, with 9 bases in between. The germline V gene encodes CDR1 SGHAT and CDR2 FQNNGV. This CDR3 has 14 amino acids. CDR3 nucleotide sequence: TGTGCCAGCAGCTTAAGTTCCGGGACCGGGGAGCTGTTTTTT. It codes for CASSLSSGTGELFF.

This clonotype was seen at least ten times. This chain connects TRBV7-2 to TRBJ2-1; 7 nucleotides match TRBD2. The trim removed 5 bases at V and 3 bases at J, leaving 10 bases unmatched. Germline lookup yields CDR1 SGHTA and CDR2 FQGNSA. The CDR3 totals 16 residues. DNA for the CDR3: TGTGCCAGCAGCCCGGGGGGAGCGGGGAGCTACAATGAGCAGTTCTTC. Translated: CASSPGGAGSYNEQFF. Filled out from reference TRBV7-2 and TRBJ2-1, the complete variable domain reads GAGVSQSPSNKVTEKGKDVELRCDPISGHTALYWYRQSLGQGLEFLIYFQGNSAPDKSGLPSDRFSAERTGGSVSTLTIQRTQQEDSAVYLCASSPGGAGSYNEQFFGPGTRLTVL.

This CDR3 is CSADDRGQSTDTQYF. As DNA, the CDR3 is TGCAGTGCTGACGACAGGGGGCAGAGCACAGATACGCAGTATTTT. V and J are TRBV20-1 and TRBJ2-3; TRBD1 matches at 10 bases. The ends lost 5 bases at V and 0 bases at J; junction bases unmatched: 5. Germline V gene lookup returns CDR1 DFQATT and CDR2 SNEGSKA (reference sequence). This CDR3 comprises 15 residues.

This clonotype has a count of ten or more. The gene calls are TRBV5-5 and TRBJ1-1; TRBD1 aligns across 7 bases. V shed 4 bases and J 0 bases; nucleotides not matched to a gene: 6. Per germline, CDR1 SGHKS and CDR2 YYEKEE (reference sequence). The CDR3 has 15 residues. The CDR3 loop is CASSPRTGLNTEAFF. The CDR3 DNA sequence: TGTGCCAGCAGCCCTCGGACAGGCCTGAACACTGAAGCTTTCTTT.

This sequence joins TRBV5-1 and TRBJ2-7; TRBD1 or TRBD2 may be the D gene (5 bases each). Germline loops: CDR1 SGHRS, CDR2 YFSETQ. The CDR3 contains 14 residues. V lost 5 bases and J lost 0, with 12 bases in between. The CDR3 region is CASRDGTGSYEQYF. For the CDR3, the DNA is TGCGCCAGCAGAGACGGGACCGGCTCCTACGAGCAGTACTTC.

This clonotype was picked up many times. This chain joins TRBV12-3 or TRBV12-4 and TRBJ2-7; D gene unclear. This CDR3 contains 12 residues. V shed 6 bases and J shed 4 bases, with 10 bases lying between them. The chain's CDR3 is CASRYGQYEQYF. The CDR3 region has the DNA TGTGCCAGCAGGTACGGCCAGTACGAGCAGTACTTC.

Turning to this clonotype: A much larger clone lies a single base off, so this may be a read error. V is TRBV6-1 and J is TRBJ1-1, with 9 bases matching TRBD1. The CDR3 has 16 residues. Losses at the gene ends were 6 bases for V and 5 bases for J; bases not matched to a gene: 13. Germline CDR1 MNHNS, CDR2 SASEGT. The DNA for the CDR3 is TGTGCCAGCAGGGGGACAGGGCTCCCTCTGGCTACTGAAGCTTTCTTT. Residues: CASRGTGLPLATEAFF.

The J gene is TRBJ1-6, the V gene TRBV5-1; D unclear. CDR3 length: 14 amino acids. Germline CDR1 is SGHRS and CDR2 is YFSETQ. Trimming removed 2 bases at V and 10 bases at J, with 13 bases between. The CDR3 DNA reads TGCGCCAGCAGCTTAAGTCCCTTTGGATCACCCCTCCACTTT. Residues: CASSLSPFGSPLHF.

This clonotype was detected ten times or more. V is TRBV7-9 and J is TRBJ2-4; 10 bases are shared with TRBD1. Germline CDR1 SEHNR, CDR2 FQNEAQ (reference sequence). V lost 4 bases, J lost 6 bases, and 6 bases stayed unmatched. The CDR3 contains 15 residues. CDR3 DNA sequence: TGTGCCAGCAGCTCCCTTGGGACAGGGGTAAACATTCAGTACTTC. As protein: CASSSLGTGVNIQYF.

This clonotype was counted many times. The V call is TRBV12-3 or TRBV12-4, the J call TRBJ2-3; D might be TRBD1 (6 bases). This CDR3 spans 13 amino acids. With 6 bases removed from V and 5 bases from J, the gap between germline ends came to 12 bases. The CDR3 here is CASSPGVQDTQYF. The CDR3 nucleotides read TGTGCCAGCAGCCCAGGGGTACAAGATACGCAGTATTTT.

A word on this clonotype: A read error may explain this, as a much larger clone is one base away. The V and J genes are TRBV2 and TRBJ2-7; 8 positions match TRBD1. V was clipped by 4 bases and J by 3 bases; unmatched bases: 2. The CDR3 has 13 amino acids. The germline gives CDR1 SNHLY, CDR2 FYNNEI. The CDR3 reads CASSGGQDYEQYF. The CDR3 nucleotides are TGTGCCAGCAGTGGGGGACAGGACTACGAGCAGTACTTC.

The chain links TRBV5-1 to TRBJ2-5; no reliable D call. Trimming cost V 1 base and J 4 bases, with 8 bases left between them. The CDR3 totals 13 residues. Germline-derived CDR1 and CDR2 are SGHRS and YFSETQ. In nucleotides, the CDR3 is TGCGCCAGCAGCTTGAACTATGGAGAGACCCAGTACTTC. Protein sequence: CASSLNYGETQYF.

This clonotype was counted many times. The chain uses TRBV7-6 and TRBJ2-7; 7 bases map to TRBD1. Germline V gene lookup returns CDR1 SGHVS and CDR2 FNYEAQ. Germline trimming cut 6 bases from V and 3 bases from J; bases unmatched to any gene: 5. The CDR3 sequence is 13 residues long. CDR3 DNA sequence: TGTGCCAGCAGTTTTACAGGGGACTACGAGCAGTACTTC. It yields the protein CASSFTGDYEQYF. Filled out from reference TRBV7-6 and TRBJ2-7, the complete variable domain reads GAGVSQSPRYKVTKRGQDVALRCDPISGHVSLYWYRQALGQGPEFLTYFNYEAQQDKSGLPNDRFSAERPEGSISTLTIQRTEQRDSAMYRCASSFTGDYEQYFGPGTRLTVT.

V gene TRBV6-5 combines with J gene TRBJ2-1; TRBD2 might be the D (5 bases). This CDR3 spans 14 amino acids. CDR1 is MNHEY and CDR2 is SVGAGI in the germline V gene. V lost 0 bases to trimming and J lost 8 bases, with 11 bases between them. CDR3 DNA sequence: TGTGCCAGCAGTTACTCGGGCGGGTGGGATGAGCAGTTCTTC. Translating gives CASSYSGGWDEQFF.